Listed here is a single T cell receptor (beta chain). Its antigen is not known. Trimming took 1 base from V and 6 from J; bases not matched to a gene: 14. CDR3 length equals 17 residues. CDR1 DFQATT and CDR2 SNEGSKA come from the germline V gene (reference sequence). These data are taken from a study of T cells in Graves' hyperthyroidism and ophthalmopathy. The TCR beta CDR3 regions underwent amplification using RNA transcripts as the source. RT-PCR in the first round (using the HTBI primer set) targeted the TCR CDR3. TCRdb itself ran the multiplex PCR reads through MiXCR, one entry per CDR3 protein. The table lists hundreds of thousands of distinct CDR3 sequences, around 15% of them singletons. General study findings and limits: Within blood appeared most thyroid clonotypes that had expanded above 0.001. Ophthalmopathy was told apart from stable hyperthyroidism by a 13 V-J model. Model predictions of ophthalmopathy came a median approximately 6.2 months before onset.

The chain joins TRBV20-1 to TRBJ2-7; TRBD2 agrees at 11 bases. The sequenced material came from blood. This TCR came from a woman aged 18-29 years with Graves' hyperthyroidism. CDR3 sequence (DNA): TGCAGTGCTAGAGCTCAACTAGCGGGAGCTGCGGGTACCGAGCAGTACTTC. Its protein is CSARAQLAGAAGTEQYF.